This T cell receptor (beta chain) derives from a study of T cell changes during pregnancy in multiple sclerosis. V shed 3 bases, J shed 6 bases, and the junction held 6 bases outside the gene matches. The CDR3 has 13 amino acids. CDR1 and CDR2 from the germline V gene are SGHRS and YFSETQ. The method was immunoSEQ multiplex PCR; TCRdb's version includes in-frame clones alone and lacks a portion of them. The sample holds about 39,000 clones, 75% to 95% seen once. Here the sequenced sample was CD4+ T cells from peripheral blood mononuclear cells, taken in the third trimester of pregnancy. The J gene is TRBJ2-7, the V gene TRBV5-1; 7 bases are shared with TRBD1. This TCR was recovered from a female donor in good health, enrolled as a control in a pregnancy study. The CDR3 DNA is TGCGCCAGCAGCTCTTACAGGGGCGGCGAGCAGTACTTC. Its translation is CASSSYRGGEQYF.